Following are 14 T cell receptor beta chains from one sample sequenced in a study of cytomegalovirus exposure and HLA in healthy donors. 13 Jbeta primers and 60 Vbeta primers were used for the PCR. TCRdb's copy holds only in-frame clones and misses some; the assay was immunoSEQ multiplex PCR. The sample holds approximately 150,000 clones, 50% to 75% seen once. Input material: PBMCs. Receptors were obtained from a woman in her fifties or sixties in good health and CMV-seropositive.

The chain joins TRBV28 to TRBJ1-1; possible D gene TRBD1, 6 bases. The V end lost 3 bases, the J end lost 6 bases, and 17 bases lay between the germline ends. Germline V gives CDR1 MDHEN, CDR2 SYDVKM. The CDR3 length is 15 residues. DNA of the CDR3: TGTGCCAGCAGTTTGACACAGGGTGAGGGGGCTGAAGCTTTCTTT. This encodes CASSLTQGEGAEAFF.

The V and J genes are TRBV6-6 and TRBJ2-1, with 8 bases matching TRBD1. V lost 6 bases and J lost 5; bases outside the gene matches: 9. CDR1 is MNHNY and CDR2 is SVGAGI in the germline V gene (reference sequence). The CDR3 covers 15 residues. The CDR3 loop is CASRDGQGLNNEQFF. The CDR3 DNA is TGTGCCAGCAGAGATGGACAGGGTCTGAACAATGAGCAGTTCTTC.

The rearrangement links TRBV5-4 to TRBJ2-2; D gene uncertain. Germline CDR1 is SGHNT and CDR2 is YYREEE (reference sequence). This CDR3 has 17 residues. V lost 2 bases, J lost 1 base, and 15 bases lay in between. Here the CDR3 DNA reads TGTGCCAGCAGCTTAGACCCCCGGAGCGTGAACACCGGGGAGCTGTTTTTT. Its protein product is CASSLDPRSVNTGELFF.

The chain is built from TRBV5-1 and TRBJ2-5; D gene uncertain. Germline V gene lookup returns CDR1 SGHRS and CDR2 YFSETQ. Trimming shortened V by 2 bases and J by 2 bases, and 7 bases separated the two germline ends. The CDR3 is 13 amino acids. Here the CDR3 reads CASSFGQQETQYF. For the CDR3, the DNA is TGCGCCAGCAGCTTTGGGCAGCAAGAGACCCAGTACTTC.

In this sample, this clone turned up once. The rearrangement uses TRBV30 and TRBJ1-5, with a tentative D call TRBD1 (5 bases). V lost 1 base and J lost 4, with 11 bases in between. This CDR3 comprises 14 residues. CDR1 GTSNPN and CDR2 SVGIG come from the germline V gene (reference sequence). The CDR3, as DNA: TGTGCCTGGAGTGGCGGTCAGGGAAATCAGCCCCAGCATTTT. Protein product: CAWSGGQGNQPQHF.

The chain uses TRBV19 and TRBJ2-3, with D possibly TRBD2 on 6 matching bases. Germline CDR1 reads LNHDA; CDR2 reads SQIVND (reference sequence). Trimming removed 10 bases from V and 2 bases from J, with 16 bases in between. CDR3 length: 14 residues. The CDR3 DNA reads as TGTGCCACCACAATGACTAGGTTCACAGATACGCAGTATTTT. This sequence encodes CATTMTRFTDTQYF.

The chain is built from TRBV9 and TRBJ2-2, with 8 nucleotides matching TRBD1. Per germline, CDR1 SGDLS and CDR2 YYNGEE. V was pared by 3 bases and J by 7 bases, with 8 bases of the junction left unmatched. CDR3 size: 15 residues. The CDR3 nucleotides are TGTGCCAGCAGCGCCTCGGGGACAGGTGGCGGGGAGCTGTTTTTT. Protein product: CASSASGTGGGELFF.

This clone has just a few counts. The CDR3 is CASSPSAGADTQYF. CDR3 in DNA: TGTGCCAGCTCACCTTCAGCGGGAGCTGATACGCAGTATTTT. The V gene is TRBV18, the J gene TRBJ2-3; the match to TRBD2 covers 8 bases. This CDR3 spans 14 amino acids. V gave up 3 bases and J gave up 6 bases; unmatched junction bases: 5. CDR1 is KGHSH, CDR2 LQKENI, per germline.

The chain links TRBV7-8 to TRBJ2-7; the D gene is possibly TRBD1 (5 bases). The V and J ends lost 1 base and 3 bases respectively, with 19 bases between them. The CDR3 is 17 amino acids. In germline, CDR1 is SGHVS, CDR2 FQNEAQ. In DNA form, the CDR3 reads TGTGCCAGCAGCTTAGAGTCTGACACAGGCAGGAGCTACGAGCAGTACTTC. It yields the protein CASSLESDTGRSYEQYF.

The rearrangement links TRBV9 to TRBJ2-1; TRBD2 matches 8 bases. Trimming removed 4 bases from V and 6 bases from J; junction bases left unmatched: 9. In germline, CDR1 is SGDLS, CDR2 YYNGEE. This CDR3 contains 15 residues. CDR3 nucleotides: TGTGCCAGCAGCCCCCGAGCGGGAGTGCGCAATGAGCAGTTCTTC. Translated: CASSPRAGVRNEQFF.

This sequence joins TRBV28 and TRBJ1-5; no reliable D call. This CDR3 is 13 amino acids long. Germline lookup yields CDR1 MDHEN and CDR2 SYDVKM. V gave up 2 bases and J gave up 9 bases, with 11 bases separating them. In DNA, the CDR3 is TGTGCCAGCAGTTTACCGGGGTGGAGGCCCCAGCATTTT. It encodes CASSLPGWRPQHF.

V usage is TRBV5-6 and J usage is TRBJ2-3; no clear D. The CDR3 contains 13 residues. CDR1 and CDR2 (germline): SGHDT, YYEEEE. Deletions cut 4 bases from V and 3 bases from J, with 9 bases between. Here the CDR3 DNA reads TGTGCCAGCAGCCTCGCAGGTACAGATACGCAGTATTTT. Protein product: CASSLAGTDTQYF.

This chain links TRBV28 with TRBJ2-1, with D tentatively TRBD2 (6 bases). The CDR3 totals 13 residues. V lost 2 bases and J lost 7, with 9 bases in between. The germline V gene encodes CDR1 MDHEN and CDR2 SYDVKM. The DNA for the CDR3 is TGTGCCAGCAGTTTAATGCGGGGTAATGAGCAGTTCTTC. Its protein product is CASSLMRGNEQFF.

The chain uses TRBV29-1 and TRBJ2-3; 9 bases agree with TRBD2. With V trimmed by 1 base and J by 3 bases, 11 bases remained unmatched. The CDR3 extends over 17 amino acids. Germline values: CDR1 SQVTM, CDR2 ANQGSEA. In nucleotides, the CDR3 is TGCAGCGTTGAAGGGCGGGAGGGCCGAAGAGGGACAGATACGCAGTATTTT. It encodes CSVEGREGRRGTDTQYF.